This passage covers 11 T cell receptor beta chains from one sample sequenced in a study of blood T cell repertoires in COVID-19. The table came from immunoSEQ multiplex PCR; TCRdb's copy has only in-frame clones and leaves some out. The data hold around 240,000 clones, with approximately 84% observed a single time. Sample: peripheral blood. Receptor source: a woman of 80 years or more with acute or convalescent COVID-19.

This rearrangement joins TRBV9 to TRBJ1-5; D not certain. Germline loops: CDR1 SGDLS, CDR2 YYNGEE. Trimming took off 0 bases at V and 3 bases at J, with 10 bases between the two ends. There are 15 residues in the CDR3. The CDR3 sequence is CASSVVGLYNQPQHF. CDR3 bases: TGTGCCAGCAGCGTAGTGGGCCTTTACAATCAGCCCCAGCATTTT.

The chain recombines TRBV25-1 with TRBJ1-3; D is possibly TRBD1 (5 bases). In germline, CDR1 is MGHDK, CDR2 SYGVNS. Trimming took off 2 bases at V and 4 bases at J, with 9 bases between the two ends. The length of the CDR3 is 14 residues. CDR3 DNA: TGTGCCAGCAGTGAAGGTGGGGCCGGAAACACCATATATTTT. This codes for CASSEGGAGNTIYF.

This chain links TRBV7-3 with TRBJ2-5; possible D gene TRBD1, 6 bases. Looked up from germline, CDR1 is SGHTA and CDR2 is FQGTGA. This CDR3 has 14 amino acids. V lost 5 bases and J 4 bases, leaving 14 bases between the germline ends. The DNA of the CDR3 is TGTGCCAGCAGCCTTTTAGGGGGAAGAGAGACCCAGTACTTC. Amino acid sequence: CASSLLGGRETQYF.

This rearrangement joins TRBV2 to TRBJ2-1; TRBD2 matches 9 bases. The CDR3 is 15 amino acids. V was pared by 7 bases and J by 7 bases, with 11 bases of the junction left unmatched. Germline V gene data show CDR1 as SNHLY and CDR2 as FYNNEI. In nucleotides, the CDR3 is TGTGCCAGCAAGGCGGGACTAGCAGAGATAAATGAGCAGTTCTTC. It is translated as CASKAGLAEINEQFF. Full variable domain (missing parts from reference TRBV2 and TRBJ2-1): EPEVTQTPSHQVTQMGQEVILRCVPISNHLYFYWYRQILGQKVEFLVSFYNNEISEKSEIFDDQFSVERPDGSNFTLKIRSTKLEDSAMYFCASKAGLAEINEQFFGPGTRLTVL.

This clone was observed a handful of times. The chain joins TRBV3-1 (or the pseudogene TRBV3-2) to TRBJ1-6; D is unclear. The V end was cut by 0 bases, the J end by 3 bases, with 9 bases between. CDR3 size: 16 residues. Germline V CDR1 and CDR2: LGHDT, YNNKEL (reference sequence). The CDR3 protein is CASSQDQAGYNSPLHF. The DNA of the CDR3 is TGTGCCAGCAGCCAAGATCAGGCGGGCTATAATTCACCCCTCCACTTT.

The CDR3 coding sequence is TGTGCCAGCAGTTCGGGACAGGGGGCTTTAGATACGCAGTATTTT. Translated: CASSSGQGALDTQYF. This chain connects TRBV28 to TRBJ2-3, with 12 bases matching TRBD1. Germline CDR1 is MDHEN and CDR2 is SYDVKM. V trimming: 4 bases; J trimming: 5 bases; junction bases outside the gene matches: 4. The CDR3 covers 15 residues. Supplemented by reference TRBV28 and TRBJ2-3, the full variable domain reads DVKVTQSSRYLVKRTGEKVFLECVQDMDHENMFWYRQDPGLGLRLIYFSYDVKMKEKGDIPEGYSVSREKKERFSLILESASTNQTSMYLCASSSGQGALDTQYFGPGTRLTVL.

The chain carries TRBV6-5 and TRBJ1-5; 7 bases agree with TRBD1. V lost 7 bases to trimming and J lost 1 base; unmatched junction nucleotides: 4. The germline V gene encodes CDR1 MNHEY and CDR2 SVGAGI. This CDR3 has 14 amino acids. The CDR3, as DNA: TGTGCCAGCAATCCGACAGGGAGCAATCAGCCCCAGCATTTT. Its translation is CASNPTGSNQPQHF.

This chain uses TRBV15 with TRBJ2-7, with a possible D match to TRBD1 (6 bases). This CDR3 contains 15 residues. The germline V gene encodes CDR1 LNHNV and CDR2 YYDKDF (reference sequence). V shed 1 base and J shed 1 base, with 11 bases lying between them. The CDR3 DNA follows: TGTGCCACCAGCAGAGGGACAGTTAATTCCTACGAGCAGTACTTC. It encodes CATSRGTVNSYEQYF. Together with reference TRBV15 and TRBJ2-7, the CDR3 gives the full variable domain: DAMVIQNPRYQVTQFGKPVTLSCSQTLNHNVMYWYQQKSSQAPKLLFHYYDKDFNNEADTPDNFQSRRPNTSFCFLDIRSPGLGDTAMYLCATSRGTVNSYEQYFGPGTRLTVT.

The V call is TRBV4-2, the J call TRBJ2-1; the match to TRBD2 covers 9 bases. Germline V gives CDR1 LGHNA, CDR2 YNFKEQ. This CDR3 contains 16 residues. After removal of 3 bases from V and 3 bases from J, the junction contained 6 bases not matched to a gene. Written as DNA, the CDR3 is TGTGCCAGCAGCCACGCCGGGACTAGCAGCTACAATGAGCAGTTCTTC. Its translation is CASSHAGTSSYNEQFF.

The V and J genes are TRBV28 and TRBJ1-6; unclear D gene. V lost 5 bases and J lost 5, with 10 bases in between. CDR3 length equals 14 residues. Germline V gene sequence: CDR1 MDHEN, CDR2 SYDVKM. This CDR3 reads CASSPQRNNSPLHF. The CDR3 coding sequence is TGTGCCAGCAGTCCACAGAGAAATAATTCACCCCTCCACTTT.

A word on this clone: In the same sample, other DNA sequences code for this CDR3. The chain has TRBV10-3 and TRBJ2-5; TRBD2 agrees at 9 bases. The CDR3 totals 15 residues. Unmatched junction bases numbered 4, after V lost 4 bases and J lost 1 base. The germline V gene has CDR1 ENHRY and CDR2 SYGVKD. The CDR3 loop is CAISAGGGVQETQYF. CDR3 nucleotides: TGTGCCATCAGTGCTGGCGGGGGGGTCCAAGAGACCCAGTACTTC.